The rows below give T cell receptor beta chains drawn from one sample of a study of regulatory T cells in long-lasting Graves disease. TCRdb passed the multiplex PCR reads through MiXCR, listing each CDR3 protein once. Among about 460,000 distinct CDR3 sequences listed, 22% were seen once. Sequences were derived from peripheral blood mononuclear cells (PBMCs), sampled when the disease was refractory, from a patient treated with antithyroid drugs. These receptors originate from a female donor with Graves disease. Each CDR3 is given without its conserved first and last residue. Each record gives: CDR3 protein, V gene.

ASSFTGGLYGYT TRBV28
ASRAGRTYNEQF TRBV2
ASTRVSNQPQH TRBV6-1
ASSQDAGGQETQY TRBV3-1
ASSQNWGLETQY TRBV14
ASSTLPDTYEQY TRBV7-2
ASSLPGGYYGYT TRBV5-4
ASSQGGDREQY TRBV4-1
ASSLASGSGETQY TRBV12-3/TRBV12-4
ASSPRSVLGAYEQY TRBV9
ASSSGVPSGNTIY TRBV27
AISESGDDTEAF TRBV10-3
ASSFPAASGQETQY TRBV12-3/TRBV12-4
ASSPSRGPGFQPQH TRBV28
ASSFRESGGYT TRBV12-3/TRBV12-4
ASSYRQADTEAF TRBV7-9
ASISGETQY TRBV7-9
ASSTTGYQETQY TRBV7-9
ASSPDGDSNTEAF TRBV5-1
ASSYSRERDEETQY TRBV6-5
ASSGLSGQGGGYT TRBV28
AISESISGSMETQY TRBV10-3
ASSHRRDRAGNTIY TRBV12-3/TRBV12-4